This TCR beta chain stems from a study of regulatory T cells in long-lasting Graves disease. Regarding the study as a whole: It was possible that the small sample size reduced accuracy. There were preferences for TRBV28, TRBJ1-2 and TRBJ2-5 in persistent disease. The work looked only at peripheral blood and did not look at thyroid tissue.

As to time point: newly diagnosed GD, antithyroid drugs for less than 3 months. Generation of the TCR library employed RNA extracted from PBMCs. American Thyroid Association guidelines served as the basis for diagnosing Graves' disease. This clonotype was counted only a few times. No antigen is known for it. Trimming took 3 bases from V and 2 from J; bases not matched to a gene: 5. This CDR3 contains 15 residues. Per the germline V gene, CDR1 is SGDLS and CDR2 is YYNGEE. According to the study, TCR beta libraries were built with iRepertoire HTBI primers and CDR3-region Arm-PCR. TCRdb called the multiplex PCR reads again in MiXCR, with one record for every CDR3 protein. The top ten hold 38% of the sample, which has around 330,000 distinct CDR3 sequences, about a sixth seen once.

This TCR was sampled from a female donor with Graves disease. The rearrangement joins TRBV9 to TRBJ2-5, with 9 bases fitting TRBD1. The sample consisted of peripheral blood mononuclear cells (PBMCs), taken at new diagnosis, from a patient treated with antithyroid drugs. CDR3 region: CASSAGDREQETQYF. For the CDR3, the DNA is TGTGCCAGCAGCGCCGGGGACAGGGAGCAAGAGACCCAGTACTTC.